This T cell receptor beta chain was recovered during a study of beta chain features in type 1 diabetes. Findings of the study overall: Highly expressing activated T cells could be over-counted with a cDNA template. Individuals with type 1 diabetes displayed fewer insertions and more deletions at VDJ junctions.

Sequencing targeted expressed TCRB transcripts, as all isolated RNA had been reverse transcribed. TCRdb's copy holds only in-frame clones and misses some; the assay was immunoSEQ multiplex PCR. The sample contains around 310,000 clones, approximately 11% of which appear only once. The V gene's germline CDR1 is MNHEY and CDR2 SMNVEV (reference sequence). V lost 7 bases and J 1 base, leaving 13 bases between the germline ends. This CDR3 is built from 14 residues. A word on this clone: Antigen: not known.

The gene calls are TRBV27 and TRBJ1-1, with a tentative D call TRBD1 (6 bases). Sequencing input: naive CD4+ T cells from blood. The clonotype originates from a woman aged 30 to 39 in good health. The CDR3 region is CASNTGQTNTEAFF. The DNA for the CDR3 is TGTGCCAGCAATACGGGACAAACGAACACTGAAGCTTTCTTT.